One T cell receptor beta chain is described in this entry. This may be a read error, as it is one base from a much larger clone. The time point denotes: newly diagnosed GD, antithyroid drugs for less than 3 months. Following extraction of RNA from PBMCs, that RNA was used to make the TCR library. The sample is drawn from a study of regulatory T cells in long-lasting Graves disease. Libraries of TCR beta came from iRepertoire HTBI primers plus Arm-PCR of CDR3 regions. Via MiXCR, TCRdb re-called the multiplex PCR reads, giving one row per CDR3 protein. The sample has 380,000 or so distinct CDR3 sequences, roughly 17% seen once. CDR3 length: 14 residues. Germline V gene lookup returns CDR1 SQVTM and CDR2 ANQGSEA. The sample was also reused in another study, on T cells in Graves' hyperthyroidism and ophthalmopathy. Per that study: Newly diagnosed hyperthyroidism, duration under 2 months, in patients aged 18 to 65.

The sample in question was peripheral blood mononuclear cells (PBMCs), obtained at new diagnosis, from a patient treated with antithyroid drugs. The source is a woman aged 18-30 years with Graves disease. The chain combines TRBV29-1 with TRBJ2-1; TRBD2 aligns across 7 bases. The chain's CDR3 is CSVRTRGPDNERFF. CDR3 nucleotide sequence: TGCAGCGTGAGGACTAGGGGCCCGGACAATGAGCGGTTCTTC.